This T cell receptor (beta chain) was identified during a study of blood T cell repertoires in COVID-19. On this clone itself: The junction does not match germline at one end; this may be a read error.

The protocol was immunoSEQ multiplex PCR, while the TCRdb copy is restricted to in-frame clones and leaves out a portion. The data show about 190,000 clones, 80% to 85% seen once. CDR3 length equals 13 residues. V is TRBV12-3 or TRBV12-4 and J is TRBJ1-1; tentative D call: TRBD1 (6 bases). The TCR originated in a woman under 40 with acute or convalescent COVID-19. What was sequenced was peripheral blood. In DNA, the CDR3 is TGTGGCAGCAGTTTAACCACAGGGACTGAAGCTTTCTTT. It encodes CGSSLTTGTEAFF.